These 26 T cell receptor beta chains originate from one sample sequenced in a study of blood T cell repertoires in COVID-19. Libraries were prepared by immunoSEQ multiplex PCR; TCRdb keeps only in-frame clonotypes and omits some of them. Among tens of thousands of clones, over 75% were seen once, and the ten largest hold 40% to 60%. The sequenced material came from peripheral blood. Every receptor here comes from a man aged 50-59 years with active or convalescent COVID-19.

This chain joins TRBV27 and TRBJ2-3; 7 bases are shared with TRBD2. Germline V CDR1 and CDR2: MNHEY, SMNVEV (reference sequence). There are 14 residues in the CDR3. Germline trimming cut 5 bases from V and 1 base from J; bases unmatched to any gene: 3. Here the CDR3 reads CASSPGRGTDTQYF. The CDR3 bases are TGTGCCAGCAGTCCAGGGAGGGGCACAGATACGCAGTATTTT.

The CDR3 nucleotides are TGTGCCAGCAGTAAACCCGCGGCCGACTATGACGGCTACACCTTC. It yields the protein CASSKPAADYDGYTF. V is TRBV6-5 and J is TRBJ1-2; D gene uncertain. Germline CDR1 and CDR2: MNHEY and SVGAGI. There are 15 residues in the CDR3. Trimming took 5 bases from V and 8 from J, leaving 21 bases between them.

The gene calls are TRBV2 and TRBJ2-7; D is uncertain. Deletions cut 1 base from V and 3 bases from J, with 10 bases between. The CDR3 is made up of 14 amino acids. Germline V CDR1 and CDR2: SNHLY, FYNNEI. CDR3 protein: CASSEDLIGYEQYF. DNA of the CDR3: TGTGCCAGCAGTGAAGACTTAATTGGCTACGAGCAGTACTTC.

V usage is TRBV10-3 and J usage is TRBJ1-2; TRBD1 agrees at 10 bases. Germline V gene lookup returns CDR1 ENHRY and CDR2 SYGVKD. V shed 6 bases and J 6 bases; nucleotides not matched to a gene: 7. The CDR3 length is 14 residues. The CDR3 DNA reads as TGTGCCATCAGCCGCGAGGGGACAGGGGATGGCTACACCTTC. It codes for CAISREGTGDGYTF.

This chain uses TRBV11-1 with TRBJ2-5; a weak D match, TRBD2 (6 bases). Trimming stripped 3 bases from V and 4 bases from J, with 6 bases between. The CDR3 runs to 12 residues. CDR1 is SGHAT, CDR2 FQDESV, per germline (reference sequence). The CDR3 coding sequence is TGTGCCAGCAGCTTGGAGGGAGAGACCCAGTACTTC. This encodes CASSLEGETQYF.

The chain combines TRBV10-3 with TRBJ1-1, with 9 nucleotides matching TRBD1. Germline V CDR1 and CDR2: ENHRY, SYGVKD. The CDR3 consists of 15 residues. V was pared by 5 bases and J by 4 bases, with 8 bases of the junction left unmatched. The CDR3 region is CAISPTGTGPTEAFF. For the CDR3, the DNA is TGTGCCATCAGTCCAACCGGGACAGGGCCCACTGAAGCTTTCTTT.

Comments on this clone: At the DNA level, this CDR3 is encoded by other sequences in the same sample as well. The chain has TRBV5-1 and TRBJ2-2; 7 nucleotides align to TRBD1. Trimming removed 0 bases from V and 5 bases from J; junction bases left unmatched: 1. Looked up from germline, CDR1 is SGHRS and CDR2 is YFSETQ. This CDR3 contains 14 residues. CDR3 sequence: CASSLDRGTGELFF. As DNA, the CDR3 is TGCGCCAGCAGCTTGGACAGGGGAACCGGGGAGCTGTTTTTT. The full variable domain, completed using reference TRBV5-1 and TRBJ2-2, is KAGVTQTPRYLIKTRGQQVTLSCSPISGHRSVSWYQQTPGQGLQFLFEYFSETQRNKGNFPGRFSGRQFSNSRSEMNVSTLELGDSALYLCASSLDRGTGELFFGEGSRLTVL.

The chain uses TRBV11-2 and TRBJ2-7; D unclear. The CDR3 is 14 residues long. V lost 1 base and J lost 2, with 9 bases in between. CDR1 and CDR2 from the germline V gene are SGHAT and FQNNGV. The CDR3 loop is CASSLGSFTYEQYF. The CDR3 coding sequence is TGTGCCAGCAGCTTAGGCAGTTTTACCTACGAGCAGTACTTC.

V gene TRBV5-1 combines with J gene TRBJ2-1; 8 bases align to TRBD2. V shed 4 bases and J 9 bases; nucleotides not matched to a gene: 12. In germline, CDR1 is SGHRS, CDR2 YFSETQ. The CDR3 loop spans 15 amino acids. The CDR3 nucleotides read TGCGCCAGCAGCCCGGGACTAGTTTTCTCCGGTGAGCAGTTCTTC. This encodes CASSPGLVFSGEQFF.

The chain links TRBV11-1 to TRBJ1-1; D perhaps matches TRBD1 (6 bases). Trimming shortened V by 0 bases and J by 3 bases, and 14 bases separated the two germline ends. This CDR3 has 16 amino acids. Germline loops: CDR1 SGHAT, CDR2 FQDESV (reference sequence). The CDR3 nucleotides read TGTGCCAGCAGCTTAGCGCCCAACAGGGATGACACTGAAGCTTTCTTT. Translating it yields CASSLAPNRDDTEAFF.

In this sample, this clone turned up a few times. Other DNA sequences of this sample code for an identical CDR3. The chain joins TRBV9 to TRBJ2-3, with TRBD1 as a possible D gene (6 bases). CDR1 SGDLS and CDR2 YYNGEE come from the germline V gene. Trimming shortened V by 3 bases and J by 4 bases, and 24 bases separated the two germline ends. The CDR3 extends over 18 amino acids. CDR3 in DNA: TGTGCCAGCAGCGAGACTGGGGGCGTAAGGCCCACGCCAGATACGCAGTATTTT. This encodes CASSETGGVRPTPDTQYF.

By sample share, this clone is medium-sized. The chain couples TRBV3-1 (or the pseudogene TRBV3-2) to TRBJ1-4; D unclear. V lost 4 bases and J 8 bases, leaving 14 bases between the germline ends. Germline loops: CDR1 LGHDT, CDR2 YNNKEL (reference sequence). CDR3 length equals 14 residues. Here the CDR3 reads CASSPDTGSEKLFF. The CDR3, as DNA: TGTGCCAGCAGCCCAGACACGGGATCCGAAAAACTGTTTTTT.

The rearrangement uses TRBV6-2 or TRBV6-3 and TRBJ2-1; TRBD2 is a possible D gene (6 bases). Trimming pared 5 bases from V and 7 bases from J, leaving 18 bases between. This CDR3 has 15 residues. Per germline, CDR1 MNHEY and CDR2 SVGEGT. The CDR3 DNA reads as TGTGCCAGCAGTGCCTACACCGGAGGGCCTAATGAGCAGTTCTTC. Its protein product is CASSAYTGGPNEQFF.

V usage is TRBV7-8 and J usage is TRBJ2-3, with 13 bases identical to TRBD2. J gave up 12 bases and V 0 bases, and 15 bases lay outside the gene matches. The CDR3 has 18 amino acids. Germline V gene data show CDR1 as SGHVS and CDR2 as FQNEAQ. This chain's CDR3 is CASSLARGLAGRSPNQYF. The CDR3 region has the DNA TGTGCCAGCAGCTTAGCGAGGGGACTAGCGGGGAGATCCCCGAATCAGTATTTT.

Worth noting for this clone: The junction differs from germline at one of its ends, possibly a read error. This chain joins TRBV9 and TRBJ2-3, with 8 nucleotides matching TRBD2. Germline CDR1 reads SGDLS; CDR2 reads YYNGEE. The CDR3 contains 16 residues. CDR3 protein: CPSSVDRTGGADTQYF. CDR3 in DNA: TGTCCCAGCAGCGTAGACCGGACGGGGGGGGCAGATACGCAGTATTTT.

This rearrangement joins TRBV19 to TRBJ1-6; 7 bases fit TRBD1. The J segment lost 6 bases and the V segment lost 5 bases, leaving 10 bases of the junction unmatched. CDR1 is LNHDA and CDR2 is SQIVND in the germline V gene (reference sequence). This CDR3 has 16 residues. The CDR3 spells CASSGSTGDRNSPLHF. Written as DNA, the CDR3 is TGTGCCAGTAGTGGGTCAACAGGGGACCGTAATTCACCCCTCCACTTT.

CDR3 DNA: TGTGCCAGCAGTTACTCTAGGGGGCACCCCGGAAACACCATATATTTT. Its translation: CASSYSRGHPGNTIYF. The chain couples TRBV6-6 to TRBJ1-3; 7 bases are a match to TRBD1. V gave up 0 bases and J gave up 4 bases; unmatched junction bases: 6. Germline CDR1 is MNHNY and CDR2 is SVGAGI (reference sequence). CDR3 length: 16 residues.

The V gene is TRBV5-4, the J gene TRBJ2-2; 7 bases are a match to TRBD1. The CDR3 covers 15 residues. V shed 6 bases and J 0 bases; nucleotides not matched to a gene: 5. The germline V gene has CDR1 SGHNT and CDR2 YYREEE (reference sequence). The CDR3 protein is CASNLQGPNTGELFF. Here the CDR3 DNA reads TGTGCCAGCAACTTACAGGGGCCGAACACCGGGGAGCTGTTTTTT.

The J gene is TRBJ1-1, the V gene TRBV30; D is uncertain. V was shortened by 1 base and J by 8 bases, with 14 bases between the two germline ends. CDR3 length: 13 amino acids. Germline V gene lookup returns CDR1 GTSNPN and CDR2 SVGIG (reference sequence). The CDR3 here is CAWSDPELLEAFF. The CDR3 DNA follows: TGTGCCTGGAGTGACCCGGAGCTGCTGGAAGCTTTCTTT.

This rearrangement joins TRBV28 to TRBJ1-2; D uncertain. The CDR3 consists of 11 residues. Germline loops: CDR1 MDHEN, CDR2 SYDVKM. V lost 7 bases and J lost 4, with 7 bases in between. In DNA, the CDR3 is TGTGCCAGCAAGGAGGGCTATGGCTACACCTTC. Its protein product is CASKEGYGYTF.

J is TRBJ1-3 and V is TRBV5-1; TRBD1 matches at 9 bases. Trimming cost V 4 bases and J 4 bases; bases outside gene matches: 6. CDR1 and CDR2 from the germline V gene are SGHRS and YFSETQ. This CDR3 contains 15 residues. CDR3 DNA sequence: TGCGCCAGCAGCCCAGGGACAGGGCCCGGAAACACCATATATTTT. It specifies CASSPGTGPGNTIYF.

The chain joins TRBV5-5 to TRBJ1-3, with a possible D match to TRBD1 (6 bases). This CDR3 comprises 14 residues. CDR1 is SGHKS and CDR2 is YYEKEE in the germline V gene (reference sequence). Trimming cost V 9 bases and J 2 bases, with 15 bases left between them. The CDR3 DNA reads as TGTGCCACACTTACTGGGGGCGCTGGAAACACCATATATTTT. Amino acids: CATLTGGAGNTIYF.

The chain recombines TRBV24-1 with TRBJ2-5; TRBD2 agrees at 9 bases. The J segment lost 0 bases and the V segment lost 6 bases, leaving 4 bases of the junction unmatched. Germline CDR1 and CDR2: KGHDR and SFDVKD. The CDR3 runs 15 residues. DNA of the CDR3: TGTGCCACCAGTTCCGGACTAGCGAACCAAGAGACCCAGTACTTC. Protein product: CATSSGLANQETQYF.

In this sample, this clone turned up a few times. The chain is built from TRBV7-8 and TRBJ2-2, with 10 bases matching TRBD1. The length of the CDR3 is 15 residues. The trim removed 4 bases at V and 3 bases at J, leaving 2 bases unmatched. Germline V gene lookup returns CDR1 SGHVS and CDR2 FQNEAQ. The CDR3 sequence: CASSWTGGDTGELFF. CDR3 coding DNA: TGTGCCAGCAGCTGGACAGGGGGGGACACCGGGGAGCTGTTTTTT.

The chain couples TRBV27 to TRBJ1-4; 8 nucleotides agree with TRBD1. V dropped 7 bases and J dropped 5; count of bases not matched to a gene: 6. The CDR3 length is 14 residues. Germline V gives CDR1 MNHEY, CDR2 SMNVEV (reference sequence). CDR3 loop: CASTGGTGNEKLFF. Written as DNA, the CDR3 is TGTGCCAGCACTGGCGGGACAGGAAATGAAAAACTGTTTTTT.

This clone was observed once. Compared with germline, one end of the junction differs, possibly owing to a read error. The DNA of the CDR3 is TGCGCCAGCAGCTTGTACGGCCCAGGGGACTTC. Translation: CASSLYGPGDF. The rearrangement joins TRBV5-1 to TRBJ2-5; D possibly corresponds to TRBD1 (6 bases). Germline V lookup: CDR1 SGHRS, CDR2 YFSETQ. The CDR3 contains 11 residues.